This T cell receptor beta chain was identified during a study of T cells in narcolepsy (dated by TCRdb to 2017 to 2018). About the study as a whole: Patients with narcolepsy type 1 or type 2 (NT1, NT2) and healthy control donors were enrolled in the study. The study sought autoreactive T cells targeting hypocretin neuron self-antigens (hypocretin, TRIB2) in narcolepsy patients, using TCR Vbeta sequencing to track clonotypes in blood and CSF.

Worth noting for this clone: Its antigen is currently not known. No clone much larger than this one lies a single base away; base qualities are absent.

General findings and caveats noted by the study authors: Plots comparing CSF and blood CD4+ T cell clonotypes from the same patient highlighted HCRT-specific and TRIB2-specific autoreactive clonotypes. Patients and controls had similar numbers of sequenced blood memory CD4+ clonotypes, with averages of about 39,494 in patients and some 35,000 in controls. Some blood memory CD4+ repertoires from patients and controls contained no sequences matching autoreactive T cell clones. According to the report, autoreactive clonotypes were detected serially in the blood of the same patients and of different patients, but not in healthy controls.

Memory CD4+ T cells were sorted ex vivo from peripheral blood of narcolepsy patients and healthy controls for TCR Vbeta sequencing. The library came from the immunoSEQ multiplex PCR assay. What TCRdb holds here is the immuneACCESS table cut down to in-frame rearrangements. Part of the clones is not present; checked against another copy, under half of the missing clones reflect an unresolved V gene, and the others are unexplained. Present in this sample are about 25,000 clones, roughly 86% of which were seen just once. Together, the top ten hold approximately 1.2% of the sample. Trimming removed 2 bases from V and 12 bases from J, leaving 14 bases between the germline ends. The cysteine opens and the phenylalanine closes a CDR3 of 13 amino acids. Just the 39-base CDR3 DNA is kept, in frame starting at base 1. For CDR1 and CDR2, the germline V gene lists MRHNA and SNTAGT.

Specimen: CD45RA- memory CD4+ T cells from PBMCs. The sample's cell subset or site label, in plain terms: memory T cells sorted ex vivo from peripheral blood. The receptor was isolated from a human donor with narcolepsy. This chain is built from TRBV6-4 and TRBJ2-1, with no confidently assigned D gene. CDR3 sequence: CASSDGAEVGQFF. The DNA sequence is TGTGCCAGCAGTGACGGCGCCGAGGTTGGGCAGTTCTTC.